The clone carrying this T cell receptor (beta chain) was seen only a few times. Its antigen is unknown. This CDR3 spans 13 amino acids. V was pared by 4 bases and J by 9 bases, with 13 bases between. Germline V lookup: CDR1 MDHEN, CDR2 SYDVKM. Multiplex touch-down PCR with TRB-A/B primers amplified rearranged V-D-J TRB sequences. One entry per CDR3 protein results from TCRdb running MiXCR on the multiplex PCR reads. The data hold about 11,000 distinct CDR3 sequences, with less than 30% observed a single time. TCR beta rearrangements were amplified from peripheral blood genomic DNA. This sample stems from a study of T cell repertoires in aging, cancer and after chemotherapy. Study-level background: Donors were grouped into six age bands spanning 30 or younger through 70 or older.

Study outcomes and limitations: Rebound thymic output was suggested by rising median generation probability during chemotherapy in each cancer cohort.

The sequence was obtained from a human donor in good health. The chain uses TRBV28 and TRBJ1-5; D ambiguous. The sample consisted of blood. The CDR3 nucleotides read TGTGCCAGCAGTTCCACCTCGCCCTGGCCCCAGCATTTT. As protein: CASSSTSPWPQHF.